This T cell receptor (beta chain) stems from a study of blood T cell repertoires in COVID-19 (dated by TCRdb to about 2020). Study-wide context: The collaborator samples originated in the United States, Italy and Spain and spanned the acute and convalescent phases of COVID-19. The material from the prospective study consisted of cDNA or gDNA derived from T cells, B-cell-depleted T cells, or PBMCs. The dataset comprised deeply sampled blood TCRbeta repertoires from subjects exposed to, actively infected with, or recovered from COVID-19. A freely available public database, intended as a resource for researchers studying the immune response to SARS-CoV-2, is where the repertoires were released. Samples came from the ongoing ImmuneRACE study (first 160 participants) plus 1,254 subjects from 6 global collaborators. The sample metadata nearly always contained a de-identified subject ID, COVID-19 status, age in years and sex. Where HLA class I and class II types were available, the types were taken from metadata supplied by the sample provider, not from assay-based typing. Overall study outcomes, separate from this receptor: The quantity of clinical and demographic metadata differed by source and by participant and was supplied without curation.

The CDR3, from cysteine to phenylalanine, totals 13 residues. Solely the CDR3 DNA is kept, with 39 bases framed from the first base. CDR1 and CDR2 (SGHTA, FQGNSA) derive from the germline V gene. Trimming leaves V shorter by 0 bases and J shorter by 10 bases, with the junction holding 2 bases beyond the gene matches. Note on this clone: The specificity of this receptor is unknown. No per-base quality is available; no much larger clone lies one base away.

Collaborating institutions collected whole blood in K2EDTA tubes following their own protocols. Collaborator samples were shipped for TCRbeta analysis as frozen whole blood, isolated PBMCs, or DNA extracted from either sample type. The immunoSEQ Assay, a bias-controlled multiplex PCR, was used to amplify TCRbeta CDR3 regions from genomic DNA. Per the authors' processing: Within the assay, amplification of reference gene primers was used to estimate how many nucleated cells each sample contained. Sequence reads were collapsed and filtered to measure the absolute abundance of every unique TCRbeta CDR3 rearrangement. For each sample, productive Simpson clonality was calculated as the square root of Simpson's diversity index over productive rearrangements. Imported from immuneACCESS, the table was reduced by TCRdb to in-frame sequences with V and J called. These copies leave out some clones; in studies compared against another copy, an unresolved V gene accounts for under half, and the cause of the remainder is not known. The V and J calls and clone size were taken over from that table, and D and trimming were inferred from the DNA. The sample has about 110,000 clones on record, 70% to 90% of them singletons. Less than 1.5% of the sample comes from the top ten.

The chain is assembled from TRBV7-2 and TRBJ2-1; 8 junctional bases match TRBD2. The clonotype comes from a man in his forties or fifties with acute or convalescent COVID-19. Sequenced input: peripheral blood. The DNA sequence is TGTGCCAGCAGCTTAGCGCTAGCGGGCGAGCAGTTCTTC. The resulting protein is CASSLALAGEQFF.